A single T cell receptor beta chain is shown here with its context. No antigen is known for it. The data originate from a study of cytotoxic CD8 clonotypes in ibrutinib-treated CLL. Study-wide results and caveats: Once treatment began, public clonotypes, which were uncommon, contracted or stayed stable.

Sequencing was performed with immunoSEQ multiplex PCR; in TCRdb, only in-frame clones are kept and a portion is missing. The sample yields about 140,000 clones, 80% seen once. Germline V CDR1 and CDR2: KGHSH, LQKENI. V was shortened by 3 bases and J by 7 bases, with 18 bases between the two germline ends. The CDR3 has 15 amino acids. The sample in question was PBMCs, obtained after 36 months of ibrutinib treatment. This chain joins TRBV18 and TRBJ1-1; weak D call: TRBD1 (5 bases). The origin of this receptor is a human donor with chronic lymphocytic leukemia. The CDR3 loop is CASSPRTSASYEAFF. The CDR3 nucleotides are TGTGCCAGCTCACCCAGGACATCGGCAAGTTATGAAGCTTTCTTT.